Each of the 24 T cell receptor beta chains below was sequenced from the same sample in a study of CD8+ T cells in alopecia areata. CD4+ cells obtained from 4 to 6 patients were subjected to sorting into CD25+CD127- cells. Extraction of RNA preceded its reverse transcription into cDNA, which served as the sequencing template. Libraries were prepared by immunoSEQ multiplex PCR; TCRdb keeps only in-frame clonotypes and omits some of them. The repertoire holds about 19,000 clones, roughly 60% seen once, with 3.5% to 5% in the top ten. The sample comprised CD4+ Tregs sorted from blood. The source of these receptors is a human donor with alopecia areata.

The CDR3 protein is CASSSAQGRGNTIYF. CDR3 bases: TGCGCCAGCAGCTCGGCCCAGGGGCGGGGAAACACCATATATTTT. The chain is built from TRBV5-1 and TRBJ1-3; TRBD1 might be the D (6 bases). The CDR3 is made up of 15 amino acids. Trimming pared 3 bases from V and 4 bases from J, leaving 14 bases between. Germline CDR1 SGHRS, CDR2 YFSETQ.

The genes are TRBV7-2 and TRBJ1-2; unclear D gene. V gave up 4 bases and J gave up 5 bases, with 11 bases separating them. The CDR3 runs 13 residues. Per germline, CDR1 SGHTA and CDR2 FQGNSA. CDR3 in DNA: TGTGCCAGCAGCTCGCGTTGGCTGTATGGCTACACCTTC. This sequence encodes CASSSRWLYGYTF.

The chain is built from TRBV5-1 and TRBJ2-1; D gene ambiguous. The V gene's germline CDR1 is SGHRS and CDR2 YFSETQ. The CDR3 runs 14 residues. V was cut by 0 bases and J by 6 bases, with 10 bases left in between. The CDR3 reads CASSLGANSNEQFF. The DNA of the CDR3 is TGCGCCAGCAGCTTGGGGGCCAACAGCAATGAGCAGTTCTTC.

The chain carries TRBV5-1 and TRBJ2-7; 10 nucleotides line up with TRBD1. The J segment lost 4 bases and the V segment lost 5 bases, leaving 9 bases of the junction unmatched. Germline CDR1 reads SGHRS; CDR2 reads YFSETQ. The CDR3 is made up of 15 amino acids. The CDR3 here is CASRTGGIERYEQYF. Written as DNA, the CDR3 is TGCGCCAGCAGGACAGGGGGCATCGAGAGATACGAGCAGTACTTC.

A few counts support this clone. The gene calls are TRBV28 and TRBJ2-1; 10 bases fit TRBD1. This CDR3 is 18 amino acids long. V gave up 2 bases and J gave up 3 bases; unmatched junction bases: 10. Germline CDR1 and CDR2: MDHEN and SYDVKM. For the CDR3, the DNA is TGTGCCAGCAGTTTAAGGGGGACCGGGACAGGGGTCTACAATGAGCAGTTCTTC. Amino acids: CASSLRGTGTGVYNEQFF.

The rearrangement joins TRBV28 to TRBJ1-3; 7 bases line up with TRBD1. The CDR3 loop spans 13 amino acids. The V gene end was trimmed by 8 bases and the J gene end by 2 bases; junction bases not matched to a gene: 3. The germline CDR1 and CDR2 sequences are MDHEN and SYDVKM. CDR3 DNA sequence: TGTGCCAGCTCGGGGACAGCTGGAAACACCATATATTTT. It is translated as CASSGTAGNTIYF.

This clone was observed a few times. This chain joins TRBV29-1 and TRBJ1-4; no reliable D call. This CDR3 contains 13 residues. Trimming stripped 6 bases from V and 8 bases from J, with 16 bases between. CDR1 is SQVTM, CDR2 ANQGSEA, per germline. The DNA of the CDR3 is TGCAGCGTAGACTCTCGTGGAGGGGAAAAACTGTTTTTT. Its translation is CSVDSRGGEKLFF.

The chain joins TRBV9 to TRBJ2-2; D is undetermined. Germline lookup yields CDR1 SGDLS and CDR2 YYNGEE. The germline V and J ends were trimmed by 4 bases and 7 bases, with 11 bases remaining between them. This CDR3 is built from 13 residues. CDR3 sequence (DNA): TGTGCCAGCAGCCCAGAAATGGTCGGGGAGCTGTTTTTT. Residues: CASSPEMVGELFF.

The sample holds a few counts of this clone. The CDR3, as DNA: TGTGCCAGCAGTTGGGGACTAGCGGGAGGGGTCCCAACACATGATACGCAGTATTTT. Translation gives CASSWGLAGGVPTHDTQYF. The chain links TRBV28 to TRBJ2-3, with 16 bases identical to TRBD2. Germline-derived CDR1 and CDR2 are MDHEN and SYDVKM. V gave up 4 bases and J gave up 6 bases; unmatched junction bases: 13. The CDR3 runs to 19 residues.

CDR3 sequence (DNA): TGTGCCAGCAGCTTACCCCTGACTAGCGGGAGGAGCTACAATGAGCAGTTCTTC. This codes for CASSLPLTSGRSYNEQFF. This chain joins TRBV7-9 and TRBJ2-1; 13 nucleotides agree with TRBD2. V shed 2 bases and J 3 bases; nucleotides not matched to a gene: 7. Germline CDR1 SEHNR, CDR2 FQNEAQ (reference sequence). The CDR3 is 18 residues long.

The chain uses TRBV12-5 and TRBJ2-1; D not certain. V was trimmed by 8 bases and J by 0 bases, leaving 8 bases between them. The CDR3 has 13 amino acids. Germline V CDR1 and CDR2: LGHNT, FRNRAP. The CDR3, as DNA: TGTGCTAGTATAACCGGCTCCTACAATGAGCAGTTCTTC. This encodes CASITGSYNEQFF.

J is TRBJ1-6 and V is TRBV5-6, with D perhaps matching TRBD1 (5 bases). Trimming removed 3 bases from V and 6 bases from J, with 13 bases in between. CDR1 and CDR2 from the germline V gene are SGHDT and YYEEEE. The CDR3 is 15 amino acids. CDR3 loop: CASSWGTGVNSPLHF. CDR3 nucleotides: TGTGCCAGCAGCTGGGGAACGGGGGTTAATTCACCCCTCCACTTT.

The chain has TRBV14 and TRBJ1-1, with 7 bases identical to TRBD1. The CDR3 loop spans 14 amino acids. Unmatched junction bases numbered 12, after V lost 4 bases and J lost 10 bases. Per the germline V gene, CDR1 is SGHDN and CDR2 is FVKESK. CDR3 amino acids: CASSRTGQTTRAFF. For the CDR3, the DNA is TGTGCCAGCAGCCGAACGGGACAGACTACCAGAGCTTTCTTT. The full variable domain, its missing parts supplied by reference TRBV14 and TRBJ1-1, is EAGVTQFPSHSVIEKGQTVTLRCDPISGHDNLYWYRRVMGKEIKFLLHFVKESKQDESGMPNNRFLAERTGGTYSTLKVQPAELEDSGVYFCASSRTGQTTRAFFGQGTRLTVV.

About this clone: Sequence at one end of the junction differs from germline and may be a read error. Other DNA sequences in the sample encode the same CDR3. V and J are TRBV19 and TRBJ2-6; no firm D call. This CDR3 spans 14 amino acids. CDR1 is LNHDA, CDR2 SQIVND, per germline (reference sequence). CDR3 amino acids: CASRRSSGANVLTF. CDR3 DNA sequence: TGTGCTAGTAGAAGGAGCTCTGGGGCCAACGTCCTGACTTTC.

V usage is TRBV5-4 and J usage is TRBJ2-1; TRBD1 matches 8 bases. CDR1 SGHNT and CDR2 YYREEE come from the germline V gene (reference sequence). This CDR3 has 15 amino acids. After removal of 4 bases from V and 5 bases from J, the junction contained 8 bases not matched to a gene. DNA for the CDR3: TGTGCCAGCAGCGCGGCAGGGACAGGACACAATGAGCAGTTCTTC. It codes for CASSAAGTGHNEQFF.

This clone turned up a few times. This chain links TRBV29-1 with TRBJ2-5, with 7 bases matching TRBD1. CDR1 is SQVTM and CDR2 is ANQGSEA in the germline V gene. With V trimmed by 0 bases and J by 5 bases, 15 bases remained unmatched. This CDR3 is 17 amino acids long. The CDR3 protein is CSVEDGTASYLLETQYF. For the CDR3, the DNA is TGCAGCGTTGAAGATGGGACAGCCTCGTATCTGTTGGAGACCCAGTACTTC.

The rearrangement joins TRBV28 to TRBJ2-1; 8 bases align to TRBD2. This CDR3 comprises 13 residues. With 6 bases clipped from V and 6 bases from J, the junction kept 4 bases outside the gene matches. Per germline, CDR1 MDHEN and CDR2 SYDVKM. DNA for the CDR3: TGTGCCAGCAGCGGGGGGGCCGTCAATGAGCAGTTCTTC. Protein sequence: CASSGGAVNEQFF.

CDR3 DNA sequence: TGTGCCACCAGGAAACGGGACACCTCCTACGAGCAGTACTTC. Its translation is CATRKRDTSYEQYF. The chain joins TRBV28 to TRBJ2-7, with D perhaps matching TRBD1 (6 bases). CDR1 is MDHEN and CDR2 is SYDVKM in the germline V gene. V lost 10 bases and J 0 bases, leaving 16 bases between the germline ends. This CDR3 region has 14 residues.

This clone was counted only a few times. This chain connects TRBV29-1 to TRBJ1-2; D possibly corresponds to TRBD1 (6 bases). Trimming removed 4 bases from V and 0 bases from J, with 9 bases in between. Germline V gene lookup returns CDR1 SQVTM and CDR2 ANQGSEA. CDR3 length equals 13 residues. The CDR3 region is CSVGTESNYGYTF. The CDR3, as DNA: TGCAGCGTTGGGACAGAGTCTAACTATGGCTACACCTTC.

This clone was observed a few times. The chain links TRBV18 to TRBJ1-6; D not resolved. V was shortened by 3 bases and J by 11 bases, with 23 bases between the two germline ends. Germline lookup yields CDR1 KGHSH and CDR2 LQKENI. The CDR3 spans 17 residues. Here the CDR3 reads CASSPPLPGLGPPPLHF. CDR3 DNA sequence: TGTGCCAGCTCACCTCCTTTACCGGGCCTCGGGCCGCCACCCCTCCACTTT.

The rearrangement uses TRBV28 and TRBJ2-7, with D unclear. The length of the CDR3 is 11 residues. The germline CDR1 and CDR2 sequences are MDHEN and SYDVKM. The germline V and J ends were trimmed by 6 bases and 2 bases, with 5 bases remaining between them. CDR3 in DNA: TGTGCCAGCAGAAACCCCTACGAGCAGTACTTC. This encodes CASRNPYEQYF.

This clone was observed a handful of times. This CDR3 reads CASSNRTGNTEAFF. DNA for the CDR3: TGTGCCAGCAGCAACCGGACGGGGAACACTGAAGCTTTCTTT. The gene calls are TRBV7-2 and TRBJ1-1; D not resolved. This CDR3 comprises 14 residues. With 5 bases removed from V and 1 base from J, the gap between germline ends came to 11 bases. Per germline, CDR1 SGHTA and CDR2 FQGNSA.

This clone was seen a single time. This chain connects TRBV7-2 to TRBJ2-5; 9 nucleotides align to TRBD2. CDR3 length equals 17 residues. Germline CDR1 and CDR2: SGHTA and FQGNSA. The ends lost 5 bases at V and 5 bases at J; junction bases unmatched: 15. The CDR3 coding sequence is TGTGCCAGCAGCCCTCCGGTGGGCGGGAGGGCCCGGGAGACCCAGTACTTC. It specifies CASSPPVGGRARETQYF.

The chain carries TRBV19 and TRBJ2-3; D might be TRBD2 (6 bases). This CDR3 spans 14 amino acids. Trimming pared 4 bases from V and 2 bases from J, leaving 10 bases between. Germline values: CDR1 LNHDA, CDR2 SQIVND (reference sequence). This CDR3 reads CASSRDWNTDTQYF. DNA of the CDR3: TGTGCCAGTAGTAGGGACTGGAACACAGATACGCAGTATTTT.